A selection of T cell receptor beta chains follows, all from one sample in a study of memory CD4+ T cells and cytomegalovirus serostatus. TCRdb's copy holds only in-frame clones and misses some; the assay was immunoSEQ multiplex PCR. This table has approximately 56,000 clones, roughly 82% appearing once. What was sequenced was memory CD4+ T cells from blood. These receptors came from an adult in good health and CMV-seronegative. CDR3s include the opening cysteine and the closing phenylalanine or tryptophan. The order of the fields is D gene, J gene, V gene, clone size, CDR3 DNA, CDR3 protein. D genes are given only for firm matches. The size of a clone is reported for some rows only, either as once, few or many, or as a class for expanded clones.

D: TRBD2; J: TRBJ2-3; V: TRBV28; size: few; DNA: TGTGCCAGCACCGAATTAGCGGGGTTGGCAGATACGCAGTATTTT; CDR3: CASTELAGLADTQYF
D: .; J: TRBJ1-5; V: TRBV4-1; size: few; DNA: TGCGCCAGCAGCGGTGGGGGAGGACCCCAGCATTTT; CDR3: CASSGGGGPQHF
D: TRBD1; J: TRBJ2-7; V: TRBV13; size: .; DNA: TGTGCCAGCAGCAGGACCCAACAGGGGGCGGGTGAGCAGTACTTC; CDR3: CASSRTQQGAGEQYF
D: TRBD2; J: TRBJ2-3; V: TRBV5-1; size: .; DNA: TGCGCCAGCAGGAAGGGACTAGCGGGGAGGACCACAGATACGCAGTATTTT; CDR3: CASRKGLAGRTTDTQYF
D: TRBD1; J: TRBJ1-4; V: TRBV5-1; size: .; DNA: TGCGCCAGCAGCGTAGGGACAGGGTGGGATGAAAAACTGTTTTTT; CDR3: CASSVGTGWDEKLFF
D: TRBD2; J: TRBJ2-6; V: TRBV5-5; size: .; DNA: TGTGCCAGCAGCCGGGTATGGCTAGCGGGCGGTGGGGCCAACGTCCTGACTTTC; CDR3: CASSRVWLAGGGANVLTF
D: .; J: TRBJ2-3; V: TRBV2; size: .; DNA: TGTGCCAGCAAAAGGGAGACAGATACGCAGTATTTT; CDR3: CASKRETDTQYF
D: .; J: TRBJ2-7; V: TRBV5-4; size: .; DNA: TGTGCCAGCAGCTTGGCCCAAACAGGGAACTACGAGCAGTACTTC; CDR3: CASSLAQTGNYEQYF
D: .; J: TRBJ1-6; V: TRBV2; size: .; DNA: TGTGCCAGCAGCCGAGAGGGGGGGCGATCACCCCTCCACTTT; CDR3: CASSREGGRSPLHF
D: .; J: TRBJ2-3; V: TRBV7-2; size: .; DNA: TGTGCCAGCAGCTACGACCCGAAGCCAGATACGCAGTATTTT; CDR3: CASSYDPKPDTQYF
D: .; J: TRBJ1-2; V: TRBV28; size: few; DNA: TGTGCCAGCAGCCCAAATACGATTGGGAGTCAGGATGGCTACACCTTC; CDR3: CASSPNTIGSQDGYTF
D: .; J: TRBJ1-2; V: TRBV11-2; size: .; DNA: TGTGCCAGCAGCTCACTCCTGACAGGCTCAAAGGGCTACACCTTC; CDR3: CASSSLLTGSKGYTF
D: .; J: TRBJ1-4; V: TRBV4-2; size: .; DNA: TGTGCCAGCAGCTACAGAGCAACTAATGAAAAACTGTTTTTT; CDR3: CASSYRATNEKLFF
D: TRBD2; J: TRBJ2-6; V: TRBV4-2; size: .; DNA: TGTGCCAGCAGCCAAGAACTAGCGGGGGCTCGCTCTGGGGCCAACGTCCTGACTTTC; CDR3: CASSQELAGARSGANVLTF
D: TRBD1; J: TRBJ2-3; V: TRBV5-1; size: .; DNA: TGCGCCAGCAGCCAACAGGGGGCCGGAGATACGCAGTATTTT; CDR3: CASSQQGAGDTQYF
D: .; J: TRBJ1-1; V: TRBV2; size: few; DNA: TGTGCCAGCACCCGACAGTTTATTGAAGCTTTCTTT; CDR3: CASTRQFIEAFF
D: .; J: TRBJ1-2; V: TRBV28; size: .; DNA: TGTGCCAGCAGGAGTAACTATGGCTACACCTTC; CDR3: CASRSNYGYTF
D: .; J: TRBJ1-2; V: TRBV19; size: .; DNA: TGTGCCAGTAGTGGGGGCCCCGTCTATGGCTACACCTTC; CDR3: CASSGGPVYGYTF
D: TRBD1; J: TRBJ2-5; V: TRBV5-4; size: .; DNA: TGTGCCAGCAGCCCAACTCCGGGACAGCAAGAGACCCAGTACTTC; CDR3: CASSPTPGQQETQYF